Following are 9 T cell receptor beta chains from one sample sequenced in a study of Ad26.COV2.S vaccination and SARS-CoV-2 variants. Treatment indicated: some 20 received Ad26.COV2.S at low or high dose, single or two shots; five or six received placebo; per-sample allocation not given. Repertoires come from day 63 after the first vaccine or placebo injection. Using immunoSEQ multiplex PCR, the repertoire was profiled, and TCRdb retains in-frame clones only, with some absent. Of a few hundred thousand clones in the sample, 85% to 90% were seen once. Sequenced material: peripheral blood, taken in a trial of Ad26.COV2.S vaccine versus placebo. These receptors came from a person between 18 and 59 years old who received the Ad26.COV2.S COVID-19 vaccine or a placebo.

The gene calls are TRBV4-3 and TRBJ2-2; the D gene is possibly TRBD2 (6 bases). CDR1 and CDR2 (germline): LGHNA, YSLEER. The CDR3 is 18 amino acids. V lost 0 bases to trimming and J lost 4 bases, with 18 bases between them. The CDR3 sequence: CASSQERGGATGTGELFF. CDR3 DNA: TGCGCCAGCAGCCAAGAAAGGGGCGGGGCGACCGGCACCGGGGAGCTGTTTTTT.

The chain combines TRBV18 with TRBJ2-3; D uncertain. The CDR3 totals 13 residues. Trimming left V 4 bases short and J 0 bases short, with 5 bases between. CDR1 KGHSH and CDR2 LQKENI come from the germline V gene. CDR3 in DNA: TGTGCCAGCTCACGGGCCAGCACAGATACGCAGTATTTT. Translating gives CASSRASTDTQYF.

This CDR3 is CASSTRDSYEQYF. The CDR3 DNA reads TGTGCCAGCAGTACCCGGGACTCCTACGAGCAGTACTTC. The V and J genes are TRBV6-5 and TRBJ2-7; D is possibly TRBD2 (5 bases). Trimming left V 5 bases short and J 0 bases short, with 8 bases between. Germline CDR1 reads MNHEY; CDR2 reads SVGAGI. The CDR3 has 13 residues.

This clone occurred once. The chain has TRBV7-2 and TRBJ2-5; 7 nucleotides agree with TRBD1. Germline values: CDR1 SGHTA, CDR2 FQGNSA. The V and J ends lost 1 base and 5 bases, in that order; junction bases with no gene match: 7. This CDR3 spans 15 amino acids. CDR3 amino acids: CASSLGAARGETQYF. Here the CDR3 DNA reads TGTGCCAGCAGCTTAGGGGCAGCCAGGGGGGAGACCCAGTACTTC.

This clone appeared a single time. The J gene is TRBJ1-1, the V gene TRBV5-1; a possible D gene is TRBD1 (5 bases). Deletions cut 4 bases from V and 4 bases from J, with 17 bases between. The CDR3 runs to 15 residues. CDR1 SGHRS and CDR2 YFSETQ come from the germline V gene. The CDR3 reads CASSAAGMPVTEAFF. The DNA for the CDR3 is TGCGCCAGCAGCGCCGCAGGGATGCCGGTCACTGAAGCTTTCTTT. Together with reference TRBV5-1 and TRBJ1-1, the CDR3 gives the full variable domain: KAGVTQTPRYLIKTRGQQVTLSCSPISGHRSVSWYQQTPGQGLQFLFEYFSETQRNKGNFPGRFSGRQFSNSRSEMNVSTLELGDSALYLCASSAAGMPVTEAFFGQGTRLTVV.

V usage is TRBV9 and J usage is TRBJ1-3, with D maybe TRBD1 (6 bases). V was clipped by 3 bases and J by 3 bases, with 13 bases between them. Per the germline V gene, CDR1 is SGDLS and CDR2 is YYNGEE. This CDR3 region has 15 residues. The CDR3 bases are TGTGCCAGCAGCGGTTCAGGGGACATTGGAAACACCATATATTTT. This gives the protein CASSGSGDIGNTIYF.

V is TRBV5-4 and J is TRBJ1-4; a weak D match, TRBD1 (5 bases). In germline, CDR1 is SGHNT, CDR2 YYREEE (reference sequence). The length of the CDR3 is 13 residues. Trimming pared 4 bases from V and 5 bases from J, leaving 9 bases between. The CDR3: CASSLGHNEKLFF. CDR3 DNA sequence: TGTGCCAGCAGCCTGGGGCACAATGAAAAACTGTTTTTT.

V usage is TRBV18 and J usage is TRBJ2-2; tentatively, D is TRBD2 (5 bases). V was shortened by 3 bases and J by 7 bases, with 12 bases between the two germline ends. Germline CDR1 is KGHSH and CDR2 is LQKENI. The CDR3 extends over 14 amino acids. This CDR3 is CASSPQSAGGELFF. CDR3 DNA sequence: TGTGCCAGCTCACCCCAGTCGGCGGGCGGGGAGCTGTTTTTT.

The chain joins TRBV15 to TRBJ2-1, with D maybe TRBD1 (5 bases). CDR3 length equals 11 residues. CDR1 is LNHNV, CDR2 YYDKDF, per germline (reference sequence). Trimming removed 7 bases at V and 7 bases at J, with 8 bases between. The CDR3 DNA is TGTGCCACCAAGAAGGGGAATGAGCAGTTCTTC. Encoded protein: CATKKGNEQFF.